The 19 T cell receptor beta chains reported below all come from one sample, sequenced in a study of blood T cell repertoires in COVID-19. Sequencing used immunoSEQ multiplex PCR; TCRdb keeps in-frame clones, though not all of them. The table includes roughly 200,000 clones, 88% detected once. The specimen was peripheral blood. All receptors derive from a man aged 40-49 years with active or convalescent COVID-19.

The rearrangement uses TRBV6-2 or TRBV6-3 and TRBJ1-5, with 8 bases aligning to TRBD1. The V gene's germline CDR1 is MNHEY and CDR2 SVGEGT. CDR3 size: 13 residues. After removal of 6 bases from V and 7 bases from J, the junction contained 5 bases not matched to a gene. The CDR3 nucleotides are TGTGCCAGCAGCACAGGGGGACGGCAGCCCCAGCATTTT. This sequence encodes CASSTGGRQPQHF.

The genes are TRBV5-1 and TRBJ2-7; TRBD2 aligns across 8 bases. V was pared by 2 bases and J by 2 bases, with 3 bases of the junction left unmatched. Germline values: CDR1 SGHRS, CDR2 YFSETQ. The CDR3 is 14 residues long. This CDR3 is CASSFGSGAYEQYF. In DNA, the CDR3 is TGCGCCAGCAGCTTCGGTAGCGGGGCCTACGAGCAGTACTTC.

As DNA, the CDR3 is TGTGCCAGTAGTTATTTGTTAGGACAGGGCCGCAATGAGCAGTTCTTC. Protein product: CASSYLLGQGRNEQFF. The chain links TRBV19 to TRBJ2-1, with 8 bases lining up with TRBD1. CDR1 is LNHDA, CDR2 SQIVND, per germline (reference sequence). The CDR3 has 16 residues. V gave up 5 bases and J gave up 6 bases; unmatched junction bases: 12.

This clone showed up just once. The chain carries TRBV11-3 and TRBJ2-7; the D gene is possibly TRBD1 (6 bases). CDR3 length: 15 residues. CDR1 is SGHNT, CDR2 YENEEA, per germline. V lost 2 bases to trimming and J lost 6 bases, with 17 bases between them. The CDR3 coding sequence is TGTGCCAGCAGCTTACTCGGCAGGGGCTGGATCGAGCAGTACTTC. Translated: CASSLLGRGWIEQYF.

This sequence joins TRBV4-1 and TRBJ2-5, with D perhaps TRBD1 (6 bases). Germline-derived CDR1 and CDR2 are MGHRA and YSYEKL. The length of the CDR3 is 19 residues. Trimming cost V 1 base and J 2 bases, with 23 bases left between them. Here the CDR3 reads CASSQVFQGIGTQQETQYF. The DNA for the CDR3 is TGCGCCAGCAGCCAAGTATTTCAGGGGATCGGGACCCAACAAGAGACCCAGTACTTC.

Only one count was recorded for this clone. The genes are TRBV6-5 and TRBJ1-5, with D possibly being TRBD1 (6 bases). Germline V gene lookup returns CDR1 MNHEY and CDR2 SVGAGI. V lost 6 bases to trimming and J lost 6 bases, with 18 bases between them. The CDR3 spans 15 residues. CDR3 amino acids: CASSDGQTSGQPQHF. The CDR3 DNA reads as TGTGCCAGCAGCGACGGACAGACATCAGGTCAGCCCCAGCATTTT.

The chain uses TRBV5-1 and TRBJ1-1; 12 nucleotides line up with TRBD1. V shed 4 bases and J 4 bases; nucleotides not matched to a gene: 5. The germline CDR1 and CDR2 sequences are SGHRS and YFSETQ. The CDR3 runs 15 residues. This CDR3 is CASSEGQGAGTEAFF. Written as DNA, the CDR3 is TGCGCCAGCAGCGAGGGACAGGGGGCTGGCACTGAAGCTTTCTTT.

J is TRBJ1-2 and V is TRBV4-3; D may be TRBD1 (6 bases). From germline, CDR1 is LGHNA and CDR2 YSLEER. The germline V and J ends were trimmed by 4 bases and 4 bases, with 13 bases remaining between them. This CDR3 is built from 14 residues. CDR3 coding DNA: TGCGCCAGCAGCCCTAAACTGGACAGCTATGGCTACACCTTC. It specifies CASSPKLDSYGYTF.

This chain uses TRBV10-1 with TRBJ1-5; 9 nucleotides match TRBD1. V lost 4 bases and J lost 6; bases outside the gene matches: 7. The CDR3 has 15 residues. The germline gives CDR1 WNHNN, CDR2 SYGVQD (reference sequence). CDR3 residues: CASSALQGAVQPQHF. The CDR3 DNA sequence: TGCGCCAGCAGTGCCCTACAGGGGGCGGTTCAGCCCCAGCATTTT.

The rearrangement links TRBV5-6 to TRBJ1-2, with D hard to call. CDR1 and CDR2 from the germline V gene are SGHDT and YYEEEE. The CDR3 covers 16 residues. Trimming took 0 bases from V and 0 from J, leaving 12 bases between them. This CDR3 is CASSLGSDGANYGYTF. In DNA form, the CDR3 reads TGTGCCAGCAGCTTGGGGTCAGACGGAGCTAACTATGGCTACACCTTC.

The chain employs TRBV5-1 and TRBJ1-1, with 7 nucleotides matching TRBD1. There are 15 residues in the CDR3. Germline-derived CDR1 and CDR2 are SGHRS and YFSETQ. V was clipped by 5 bases and J by 0 bases; unmatched bases: 7. The CDR3 is CASRNRGAVNTEAFF. The CDR3, as DNA: TGCGCCAGCAGAAACAGGGGAGCCGTGAACACTGAAGCTTTCTTT.

This clone has only a few counts. V is TRBV3-1 (or the pseudogene TRBV3-2) and J is TRBJ1-2, with TRBD1 matching over 8 bases. With 2 bases clipped from V and 3 bases from J, the junction kept 2 bases outside the gene matches. The CDR3 is 14 amino acids. Germline CDR1 and CDR2: LGHDT and YNNKEL (reference sequence). DNA for the CDR3: TGTGCCAGCAGCCAACCAGGGGGCGACTATGGCTACACCTTC. Protein sequence: CASSQPGGDYGYTF.

This chain connects TRBV7-2 to TRBJ1-6; 7 bases match TRBD1. CDR3 length: 17 residues. CDR1 SGHTA and CDR2 FQGNSA come from the germline V gene. J lost 0 bases, V lost 8 bases, and 10 bases had no gene match. CDR3 residues: CASGGGTASSYNSPLHF. In DNA, the CDR3 is TGTGCCAGCGGTGGCGGGACAGCTAGCTCCTATAATTCACCCCTCCACTTT. Full variable domain (outside the CDR3, taken from reference TRBV7-2 and TRBJ1-6): GAGVSQSPSNKVTEKGKDVELRCDPISGHTALYWYRQSLGQGLEFLIYFQGNSAPDKSGLPSDRFSAERTGGSVSTLTIQRTQQEDSAVYLCASGGGTASSYNSPLHFGNGTRLTVT.

The chain recombines TRBV11-2 with TRBJ2-7; D unclear. Trimming took 1 base from V and 2 from J, leaving 6 bases between them. The CDR3 contains 13 residues. Per germline, CDR1 SGHAT and CDR2 FQNNGV. CDR3 region: CASSLAGAYEQYF. In nucleotides, the CDR3 is TGTGCCAGCAGCTTAGCGGGTGCCTACGAGCAGTACTTC.

The chain carries TRBV2 and TRBJ2-3, with 14 bases lining up with TRBD2. Germline lookup yields CDR1 SNHLY and CDR2 FYNNEI. Trimming at V came to 7 bases and at J to 4 bases, leaving 10 bases not matched to a gene. The CDR3 is 17 residues long. CDR3 region: CASTGEETSGGADTQYF. CDR3 in DNA: TGTGCCAGCACCGGGGAGGAGACTAGCGGGGGGGCAGATACGCAGTATTTT.

This chain links TRBV28 with TRBJ2-7; the D gene is possibly TRBD1 (6 bases). Germline assignment: CDR1 MDHEN and CDR2 SYDVKM. The V end was cut by 6 bases, the J end by 12 bases, with 15 bases between. The CDR3 runs to 11 residues. The CDR3 DNA is TGTGCCAGCAGCCTACAGGGCGGACGGTACTTC. Encoded protein: CASSLQGGRYF.

The V call is TRBV14, the J call TRBJ1-3, with D possibly matching TRBD1 (5 bases). The CDR3 has 14 residues. V gave up 4 bases and J gave up 2 bases, with 9 bases separating them. Germline CDR1 SGHDN, CDR2 FVKESK. Here the CDR3 DNA reads TGTGCCAGCAGCCCCCGGACAACTGGAAACACCATATATTTT. It yields the protein CASSPRTTGNTIYF.

This clone was found once. The gene calls are TRBV6-1 and TRBJ2-1, with 8 nucleotides matching TRBD1. Germline V gene data show CDR1 as MNHNS and CDR2 as SASEGT. The CDR3 has 15 residues. J gave up 2 bases and V 6 bases, and 6 bases lay outside the gene matches. The CDR3 sequence is CASRATGDTYNEQFF. CDR3 in DNA: TGTGCCAGCAGAGCGACAGGGGATACCTACAATGAGCAGTTCTTC.

The rearrangement links TRBV3-1 (or the pseudogene TRBV3-2) to TRBJ1-1, with D unclear. V lost 3 bases, J lost 1 base, and 9 bases lay in between. Germline CDR1 is LGHDT and CDR2 is YNNKEL (reference sequence). The CDR3 loop spans 14 amino acids. The chain's CDR3 is CASSHSSQNTEAFF. The CDR3 bases are TGTGCCAGCAGCCACTCAAGCCAGAACACTGAAGCTTTCTTT.